This is a list of T cell receptor beta chains from one sample in a study of metastatic and nonmetastatic thyroid tumors. TCRdb reprocessed the PCR reads via MiXCR. Seen here are about 25,000 clones, 20% to 25% observed once, and the top ten hold about a quarter. The sequencing sample was made of blood. Every receptor here comes from a male donor with papillary thyroid cancer or a benign thyroid nodule (not recorded which). Some clones in this sample may be carry-over from other donors' samples. CDR3s include the opening cysteine and the closing phenylalanine or tryptophan. The D gene is left open where the match is weak. Expanded clones are given a class, and other clones once, few, many or no size at all.

d_call clone_size j_call v_call cdr3_aa cdr3_nt
. many TRBJ1-1 TRBV11-2 CASSLEGKGTEAFF TGTGCCAGCAGCTTAGAGGGCAAGGGCACTGAAGCTTTCTTT
. many TRBJ1-1 TRBV2 CASSVRTYNTEAFF TGTGCCAGCAGTGTTAGGACATATAACACTGAAGCTTTCTTT
TRBD2 . TRBJ2-5 TRBV28 CASRTTSGIGETQYF TGTGCCAGCAGAACCACTAGCGGGATAGGGGAGACCCAGTACTTC
TRBD2 many TRBJ2-1 TRBV6-1 CASSESVAGVNNEQFF TGTGCCAGCAGTGAATCGGTAGCGGGAGTGAACAATGAGCAGTTCTTC
. many TRBJ1-2 TRBV7-8 CASSLGSWGYTF TGTGCCAGCAGCTTAGGTTCTTGGGGCTACACCTTC
. many TRBJ1-5 TRBV6-1 CASYPVGGSGQPQHF TGTGCCAGCTATCCCGTGGGCGGGTCAGGCCAGCCCCAGCATTTT
. many TRBJ1-4 TRBV30 CAWSGGGGRKLFF TGTGCCTGGAGTGGGGGAGGGGGGCGAAAACTGTTTTTT
. many TRBJ2-3 TRBV9 CASRALAFDTQYF TGTGCCAGCAGAGCCCTAGCGTTTGATACGCAGTATTTT
. many TRBJ1-2 TRBV6-1 CASSGILDRNSNGYTF TGTGCCAGCAGTGGAATCCTAGACAGGAACTCTAATGGCTACACCTTC
. . TRBJ2-7 TRBV7-9 CSSSLPGNEQYF TGTTCCAGCAGCTTACCTGGGAACGAGCAGTACTTC
. . TRBJ2-3 TRBV2 CASSETGSSADTQYF TGTGCCAGCAGTGAGACTGGGAGTAGCGCAGATACGCAGTATTTT
TRBD2 many TRBJ2-7 TRBV20-1 CSAREREFGQYF TGCAGTGCTAGAGAGCGGGAGTTTGGACAGTACTTC
. many TRBJ2-6 TRBV6-2/TRBV6-3 CATVAWGLSGANVLTF TGTGCCACGGTTGCTTGGGGGTTGTCTGGGGCCAACGTCCTGACTTTC
TRBD1 many TRBJ2-1 TRBV2 CASSVRTGGRNEQFF TGTGCCAGCAGTGTTCGGACAGGGGGACGGAATGAGCAGTTCTTC
TRBD1 many TRBJ1-1 TRBV4-1 CASSHPPDRDVNTEAFF TGCGCCAGCAGCCACCCCCCGGACAGGGACGTGAACACTGAAGCTTTCTTT
. . TRBJ2-7 TRBV6-2/TRBV6-3 CASSQSSYEQYF TGTGCCAGCAGTCAAAGCTCCTACGAGCAGTACTTC
. many TRBJ2-7 TRBV5-1 CASSEDGPYEQYF TGCGCCAGCAGCGAGGACGGGCCCTACGAGCAGTACTTC
TRBD1 many TRBJ1-1 TRBV11-2 CASSSGQIMNTEAFF TGTGCCAGCAGCTCGGGACAGATCATGAACACTGAAGCTTTCTTT
. many TRBJ1-5 TRBV27 CASSLRGDQPQHF TGTGCCAGCAGTTTACGGGGGGATCAGCCCCAGCATTTT
. once TRBJ1-3 TRBV30 CAWSPLPGGAIYF TGTGCCTGGAGCCCTCTTCCCGGGGGGGCCATATATTTT
. once TRBJ1-5 TRBV27 CASSDDSNQPKHF TGTGCCAGCAGTGACGATAGCAATCAGCCCAAGCATTTT
TRBD1 many TRBJ2-3 TRBV5-1 CASSLETGKSTDTQYF TGCGCCAGCAGCTTGGAGACAGGGAAGTCGACAGATACGCAGTATTTT
TRBD1 many TRBJ1-2 TRBV28 CASSFDRVGYTF TGTGCCAGCAGTTTCGACAGGGTTGGCTACACCTTC